These 22 T cell receptor beta chains were all obtained from the same sample, sequenced in a study of T-cell memory formation after mild COVID-19. TCRdb reprocessed the 5' RACE reads via MiXCR and lists one record per CDR3 protein. The sample includes about half a million distinct CDR3 sequences, roughly 18% of them seen just once. Sequences were obtained from PBMCs or a T cell subset sorted from them (not recorded which). These receptors all stem from an adult woman who had mild COVID-19 (a few samples of this study predate the infection). Cell type and time point are not known.

This clonotype was seen ten or more times. The V gene is TRBV4-1, the J gene TRBJ2-5, with D possibly TRBD2 on 6 matching bases. Per the germline V gene, CDR1 is MGHRA and CDR2 is YSYEKL. Trimming stripped 4 bases from V and 5 bases from J, with 20 bases between. The CDR3 runs to 16 residues. The CDR3 region has the DNA TGCGCCAGCAGCCGACTAGGCGGATGGGATGACGAGACCCAGTACTTC. It codes for CASSRLGGWDDETQYF.

As to this clonotype: An end of the junction does not agree with germline; a read error may underlie this. The chain combines TRBV7-9 with TRBJ2-3; D not resolved. Germline V gene data show CDR1 as SEHNR and CDR2 as FQNEAQ (reference sequence). CDR3 length: 13 amino acids. The CDR3 DNA follows: TGTGACAGCAGCCCGGAGCCGTGGGATACGCAGTATTTT. Its translation is CDSSPEPWDTQYF.

V usage is TRBV18 and J usage is TRBJ2-1, with 9 bases aligning to TRBD1. Germline CDR1 reads KGHSH; CDR2 reads LQKENI. The trim removed 10 bases at V and 5 bases at J, leaving 3 bases unmatched. The CDR3 totals 12 residues. In nucleotides, the CDR3 is TGTGCCACGGGACAGGGCCACAATGAGCAGTTCTTC. Translated, it gives CATGQGHNEQFF.

The chain links TRBV6-5 to TRBJ1-3; 10 bases map to TRBD1. The CDR3 sequence is 15 residues long. From germline, CDR1 is MNHEY and CDR2 SVGAGI. V dropped 6 bases and J dropped 4; count of bases not matched to a gene: 6. CDR3 protein: CASSRQGASGNTIYF. CDR3 DNA: TGTGCCAGCAGCAGACAGGGGGCGAGCGGAAACACCATATATTTT.

V and J are TRBV4-2 and TRBJ1-6, with 9 bases fitting TRBD1. Germline V CDR1 and CDR2: LGHNA, YNFKEQ. This CDR3 has 20 residues. The V segment lost 0 bases and the J segment 0 bases; nucleotides outside the gene matches: 9. Here the CDR3 reads CASSQELPGTGSSYNSPLHF. DNA of the CDR3: TGTGCCAGCAGCCAAGAGCTCCCCGGGACAGGGAGCTCCTATAATTCACCCCTCCACTTT.

The chain links TRBV5-5 to TRBJ1-5; 7 bases map to TRBD1. From germline, CDR1 is SGHKS and CDR2 YYEKEE (reference sequence). The CDR3 covers 16 residues. Trimming cost V 0 bases and J 2 bases; bases outside gene matches: 5. The CDR3 reads CASSLAWQGGNQPQHF. CDR3 DNA sequence: TGTGCCAGCAGCTTGGCCTGGCAGGGGGGCAATCAGCCCCAGCATTTT.

The chain employs TRBV3-1 and TRBJ2-1, with 8 bases that match TRBD2. J was trimmed by 7 bases and V by 0 bases; bases with no gene match: 5. The germline CDR1 and CDR2 sequences are LGHDT and YNNKEL (reference sequence). The CDR3 runs to 15 residues. The CDR3 here is CASSQEGLVGNEQFF. In DNA, the CDR3 is TGTGCCAGCAGCCAAGAGGGACTAGTCGGGAATGAGCAGTTCTTC.

V and J are TRBV7-9 and TRBJ1-1; 7 nucleotides align to TRBD1. The CDR3 loop spans 15 amino acids. V shed 5 bases and J 0 bases; nucleotides not matched to a gene: 6. Germline-derived CDR1 and CDR2 are SEHNR and FQNEAQ (reference sequence). CDR3 nucleotides: TGTGCCAGCAGCGACACCGGGACAGTGAACACTGAAGCTTTCTTT. Amino acid sequence: CASSDTGTVNTEAFF.

The gene calls are TRBV24-1 and TRBJ1-5; D gene uncertain. The germline V gene has CDR1 KGHDR and CDR2 SFDVKD. The CDR3 totals 14 residues. V was clipped by 5 bases and J by 7 bases, with 14 bases between them. The CDR3 sequence is CATSGSPGNQPQHF. The CDR3 DNA reads TGTGCCACCAGTGGTTCCCCCGGGAACCAGCCCCAGCATTTT.

Comments on this clonotype: The junction and the germline gene differ at one end; a read error may be behind it. The chain employs TRBV7-7 and TRBJ2-7; a weak D match, TRBD1 (6 bases). The CDR3 runs 14 residues. Germline-derived CDR1 and CDR2 are SSHAT and FNYEAQ (reference sequence). In DNA, the CDR3 is TGTGCTAGCAGCTTCTCAGGGACAACCTACGAGCAGTACTTC. It yields the protein CASSFSGTTYEQYF. Full variable domain (outside the CDR3, taken from reference TRBV7-7 and TRBJ2-7): GAGVSQSPRYKVTKRGQDVTLRCDPISSHATLYWYQQALGQGPEFLTYFNYEAQPDKSGLPSDRFSAERPEGSISTLTIQRTEQRDSAMYRCASSFSGTTYEQYFGPGTRLTVT.

In this sample, this clonotype turned up a few times. The chain employs TRBV29-1 and TRBJ2-2, with D possibly called TRBD1 or TRBD2 (5 bases each). Trimming took off 4 bases at V and 0 bases at J, with 12 bases between the two ends. This CDR3 is 15 amino acids long. Germline CDR1 and CDR2: SQVTM and ANQGSEA. The CDR3 sequence: CSVVSGASNTGELFF. The CDR3 DNA follows: TGCAGCGTTGTATCCGGGGCGTCGAACACCGGGGAGCTGTTTTTT.

The J gene is TRBJ2-7, the V gene TRBV7-2, with a tentative D call TRBD1 (5 bases). V lost 5 bases to trimming and J lost 3 bases, with 14 bases between them. There are 14 residues in the CDR3. Germline values: CDR1 SGHTA, CDR2 FQGNSA. The CDR3, as DNA: TGTGCCAGCAGCCACCAGGGTCCCTACTACGAGCAGTACTTC. Protein sequence: CASSHQGPYYEQYF.

The rearrangement joins TRBV6-4 to TRBJ2-7; D is undetermined. The CDR3 contains 17 residues. Germline V gives CDR1 MRHNA, CDR2 SNTAGT. Trimming cost V 1 base and J 4 bases, with 20 bases left between them. CDR3 nucleotides: TGTGCCAGCAGTGACTGGCTGCGCCCGCGTGGGTTTTACGAGCAGTACTTC. This gives the protein CASSDWLRPRGFYEQYF.

This clonotype was counted a few times. The genes are TRBV12-3 or TRBV12-4 and TRBJ1-4, with unresolved D. This CDR3 comprises 14 residues. Trimming pared 2 bases from V and 7 bases from J, leaving 11 bases between. CDR3 amino acids: CASSLTQSVEKLFF. The CDR3 nucleotides are TGTGCCAGCAGTTTAACACAGTCCGTTGAAAAACTGTTTTTT.

With respect to this clonotype: Compared with germline, one end of the junction differs, possibly owing to a read error. The J gene is TRBJ2-3, the V gene TRBV12-3 or TRBV12-4; tentative D call: TRBD1 (5 bases). CDR3 length: 15 amino acids. CDR3 loop: CASSLGQLLTVTQYF. CDR3 DNA: TGTGCCAGCAGTTTAGGGCAGCTTCTGACAGTTACGCAGTATTTT.

The chain uses TRBV12-3 or TRBV12-4 and TRBJ2-5, with a tentative D call TRBD1 (5 bases). Trimming pared 7 bases from V and 5 bases from J, leaving 20 bases between. CDR3 length equals 15 residues. The chain's CDR3 is CASILRGSSGETQYF. In DNA, the CDR3 is TGTGCCAGCATCCTAAGGGGCAGCTCCGGGGAGACCCAGTACTTC.

This clonotype was counted between two and nine times. This chain links TRBV6-5 with TRBJ1-1, with D perhaps TRBD1 (5 bases). The germline V gene has CDR1 MNHEY and CDR2 SVGAGI. Trimming pared 5 bases from V and 1 base from J, leaving 17 bases between. CDR3 size: 16 residues. The CDR3 DNA is TGTGCCAGCAGTCCGGAATGGACACTACCGAACACTGAAGCTTTCTTT. It codes for CASSPEWTLPNTEAFF.

This chain joins TRBV5-1 and TRBJ1-2; 7 nucleotides line up with TRBD1. The CDR3 runs 15 residues. V was clipped by 4 bases and J by 4 bases; unmatched bases: 10. Germline V gene sequence: CDR1 SGHRS, CDR2 YFSETQ. The CDR3 loop is CASSPGQKDLYGYTF. The DNA of the CDR3 is TGCGCCAGCAGCCCGGGACAGAAAGACCTCTATGGCTACACCTTC.

This clonotype was observed a handful of times. This chain connects TRBV6-6 to TRBJ1-6; 7 bases fit TRBD1. Germline V gene sequence: CDR1 MNHNY, CDR2 SVGAGI (reference sequence). V trimming: 6 bases; J trimming: 6 bases; junction bases outside the gene matches: 11. The CDR3 length is 16 residues. This CDR3 is CASRSTGTSSNSPLHF. The DNA of the CDR3 is TGTGCCAGCAGATCGACAGGGACTAGCTCTAATTCACCCCTCCACTTT.

This clonotype was counted between two and nine times. The gene calls are TRBV20-1 and TRBJ1-6; 7 bases agree with TRBD1. The CDR3 covers 14 residues. J was trimmed by 7 bases and V by 6 bases; bases with no gene match: 9. CDR1 and CDR2 from the germline V gene are DFQATT and SNEGSKA (reference sequence). The CDR3 protein is CSAYPTGENSPLHF. The DNA for the CDR3 is TGCAGTGCCTACCCTACAGGGGAAAATTCACCCCTCCACTTT.

This rearrangement joins TRBV29-1 to TRBJ1-2; 7 nucleotides match TRBD1. From germline, CDR1 is SQVTM and CDR2 ANQGSEA. The V segment lost 3 bases and the J segment 7 bases; nucleotides outside the gene matches: 11. The CDR3 has 14 residues. CDR3 in amino acids: CSVEGTASNVGYTF. The CDR3 nucleotides are TGCAGCGTTGAGGGGACAGCCTCTAATGTTGGCTACACCTTC.

The V and J genes are TRBV4-2 and TRBJ2-4; D possibly uses TRBD1 or TRBD2 (5 bases each). This CDR3 is built from 15 residues. The V gene's germline CDR1 is LGHNA and CDR2 YNFKEQ. The germline V and J ends were trimmed by 0 bases and 7 bases, with 13 bases remaining between them. CDR3 bases: TGTGCCAGCAGCCAAGATTGGGGGAAAGGGAACATTCAGTACTTC. Translated, it gives CASSQDWGKGNIQYF.